One TCR beta chain is described in this entry. This record belongs to a study of shared clonotypes between healthy human individuals. This CDR3 comprises 18 residues. Per the germline V gene, CDR1 is SGHVS and CDR2 is FQNEAQ. J lost 6 bases, V lost 5 bases, and 15 bases had no gene match. Across several immunoSEQ plates, the genomic DNA of each subset was split evenly. Generated by immunoSEQ multiplex PCR, the TCRdb table keeps only in-frame clones and is missing some. The sample holds roughly 2,500,000 clones; roughly 93% are singletons and the top ten take about 0.38%. Sequencing used naive CD4+ T cells from PBMCs. Noted subset: CD45RA+ positively selected. The clonotype comes from a man between 18 and 29 years old in good health. Some clones in this sample may be carry-over from other donors' samples. V usage is TRBV7-8 and J usage is TRBJ2-3, with 12 bases aligning to TRBD2. In DNA, the CDR3 is TGTGCCAGCAGCAATACCCCGGGACTAGCGGGTGTAGAGGATACGCAGTATTTT. Translating gives CASSNTPGLAGVEDTQYF.